The clone carrying this T cell receptor (beta chain) came up a few times. Its cognate antigen is unknown. The CDR3 runs 17 residues. The germline V gene has CDR1 SGHDN and CDR2 FVKESK. J lost 2 bases, V lost 0 bases, and 4 bases had no gene match. This sample stems from a study of identical twins. Study-wide findings and caveats: For cord blood, abundant beta clonotypes had fewer insertions, unlike memory repertoires, which showed none. For out-of-frame beta sequences, excess twin sharing was weaker.

A single record per CDR3 protein comes from TCRdb applying MiXCR to the 5' RACE reads. The sample has about 520,000 distinct CDR3 sequences, roughly a fifth seen once; the top ten hold around 0.9%. This sample was also put to use in a study of T cells expressing NK-cell markers.

The chain joins TRBV14 to TRBJ2-3; 11 nucleotides align to TRBD2. The TCR comes from a woman aged 18-29 years in good health. Input material: CD4+ T cells sorted from blood. The CDR3 loop reads CASSQDRTSGPTDTQYF. The DNA for the CDR3 is TGTGCCAGCAGCCAAGATCGGACTAGCGGGCCCACAGATACGCAGTATTTT.